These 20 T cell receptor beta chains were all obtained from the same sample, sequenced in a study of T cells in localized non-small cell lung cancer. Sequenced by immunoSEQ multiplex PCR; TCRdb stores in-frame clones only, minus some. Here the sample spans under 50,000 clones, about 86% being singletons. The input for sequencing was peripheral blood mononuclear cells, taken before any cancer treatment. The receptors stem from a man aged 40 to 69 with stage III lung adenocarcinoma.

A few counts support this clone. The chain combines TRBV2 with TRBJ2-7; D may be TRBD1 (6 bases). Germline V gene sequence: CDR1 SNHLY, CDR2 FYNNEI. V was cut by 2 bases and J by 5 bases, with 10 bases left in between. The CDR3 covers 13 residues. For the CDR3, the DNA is TGTGCCAGCAGTGAACGGGACACGGACGAGCAGTACTTC. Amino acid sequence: CASSERDTDEQYF.

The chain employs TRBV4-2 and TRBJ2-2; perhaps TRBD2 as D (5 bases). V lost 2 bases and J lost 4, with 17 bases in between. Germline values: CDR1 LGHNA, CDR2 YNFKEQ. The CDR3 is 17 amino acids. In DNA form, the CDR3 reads TGTGCCAGCAGCCAACCTGGACTCCTCGGTGGCACCGGGGAGCTGTTTTTT. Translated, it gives CASSQPGLLGGTGELFF.

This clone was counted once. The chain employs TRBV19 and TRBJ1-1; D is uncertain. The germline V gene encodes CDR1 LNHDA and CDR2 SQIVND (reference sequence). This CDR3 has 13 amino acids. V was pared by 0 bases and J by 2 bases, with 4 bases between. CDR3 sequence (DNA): TGTGCCAGTAGTATAGATATCAACACTGAAGCTTTCTTT. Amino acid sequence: CASSIDINTEAFF.

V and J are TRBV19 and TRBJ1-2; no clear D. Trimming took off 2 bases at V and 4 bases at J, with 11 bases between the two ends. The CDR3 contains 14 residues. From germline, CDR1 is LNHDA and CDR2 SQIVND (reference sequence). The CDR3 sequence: CASSILAASYGYTF. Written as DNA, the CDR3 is TGTGCCAGTAGTATACTCGCAGCCTCCTATGGCTACACCTTC.

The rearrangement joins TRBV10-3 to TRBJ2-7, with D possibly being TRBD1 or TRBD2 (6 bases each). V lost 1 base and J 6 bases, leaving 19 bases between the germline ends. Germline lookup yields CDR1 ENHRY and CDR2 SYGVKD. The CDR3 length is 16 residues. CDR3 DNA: TGTGCCATCAGTGAGTTACTCGACAGTAGGGGGGCCGAGCAGTACTTC. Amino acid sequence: CAISELLDSRGAEQYF.

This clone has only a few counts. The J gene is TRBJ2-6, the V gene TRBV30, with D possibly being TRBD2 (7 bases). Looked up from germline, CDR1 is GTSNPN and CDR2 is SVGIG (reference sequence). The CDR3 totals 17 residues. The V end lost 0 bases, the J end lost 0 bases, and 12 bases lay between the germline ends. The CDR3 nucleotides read TGTGCCTGGAGTGTCCCGGGGGGCATCTCTGGGGCCAACGTCCTGACTTTC. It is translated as CAWSVPGGISGANVLTF.

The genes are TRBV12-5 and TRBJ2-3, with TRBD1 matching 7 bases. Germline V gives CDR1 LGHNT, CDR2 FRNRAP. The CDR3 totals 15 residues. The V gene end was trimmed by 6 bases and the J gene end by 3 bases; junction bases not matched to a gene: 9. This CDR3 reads CASGHEGAETDTQYF. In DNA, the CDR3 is TGTGCTAGTGGCCACGAGGGGGCCGAGACAGATACGCAGTATTTT.

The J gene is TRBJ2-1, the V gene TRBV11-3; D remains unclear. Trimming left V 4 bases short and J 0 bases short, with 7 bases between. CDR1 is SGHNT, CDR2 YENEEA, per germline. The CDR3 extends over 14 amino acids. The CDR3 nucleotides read TGTGCCAGCAGCTCCAGAAGCTCCTACAATGAGCAGTTCTTC. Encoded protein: CASSSRSSYNEQFF. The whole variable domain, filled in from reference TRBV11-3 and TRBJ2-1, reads EAGVVQSPRYKIIEKKQPVAFWCNPISGHNTLYWYLQNLGQGPELLIRYENEEAVDDSQLPKDRFSAERLKGVDSTLKIQPAELGDSAVYLCASSSRSSYNEQFFGPGTRLTVL.

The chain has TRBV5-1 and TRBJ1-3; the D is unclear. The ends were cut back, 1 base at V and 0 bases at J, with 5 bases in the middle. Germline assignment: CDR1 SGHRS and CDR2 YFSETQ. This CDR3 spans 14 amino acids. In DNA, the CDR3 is TGCGCCAGCAGCTTGACCGTCTCTGGAAACACCATATATTTT. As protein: CASSLTVSGNTIYF. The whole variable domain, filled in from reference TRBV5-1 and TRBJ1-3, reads KAGVTQTPRYLIKTRGQQVTLSCSPISGHRSVSWYQQTPGQGLQFLFEYFSETQRNKGNFPGRFSGRQFSNSRSEMNVSTLELGDSALYLCASSLTVSGNTIYFGEGSWLTVV.

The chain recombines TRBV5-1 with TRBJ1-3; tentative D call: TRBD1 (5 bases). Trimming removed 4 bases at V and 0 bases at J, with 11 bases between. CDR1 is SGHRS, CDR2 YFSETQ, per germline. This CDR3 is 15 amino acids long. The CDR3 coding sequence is TGCGCCAGCAGCCAAGACAGAGTCTCTGGAAACACCATATATTTT. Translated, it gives CASSQDRVSGNTIYF.

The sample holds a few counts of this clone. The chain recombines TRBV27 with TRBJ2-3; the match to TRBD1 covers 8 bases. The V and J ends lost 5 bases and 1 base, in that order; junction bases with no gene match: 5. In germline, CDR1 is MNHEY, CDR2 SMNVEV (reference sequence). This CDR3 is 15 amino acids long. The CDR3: CASSRKTGGTDTQYF. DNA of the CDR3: TGTGCCAGCAGTAGAAAGACAGGGGGCACAGATACGCAGTATTTT.

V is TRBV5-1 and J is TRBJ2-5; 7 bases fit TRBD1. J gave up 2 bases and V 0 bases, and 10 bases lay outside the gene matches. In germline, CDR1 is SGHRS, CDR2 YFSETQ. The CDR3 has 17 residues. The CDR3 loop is CASSLDRGGGGQETQYF. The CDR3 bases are TGCGCCAGCAGCTTGGACAGGGGTGGAGGTGGACAAGAGACCCAGTACTTC. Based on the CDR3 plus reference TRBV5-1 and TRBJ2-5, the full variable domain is KAGVTQTPRYLIKTRGQQVTLSCSPISGHRSVSWYQQTPGQGLQFLFEYFSETQRNKGNFPGRFSGRQFSNSRSEMNVSTLELGDSALYLCASSLDRGGGGQETQYFGPGTRLLVL.

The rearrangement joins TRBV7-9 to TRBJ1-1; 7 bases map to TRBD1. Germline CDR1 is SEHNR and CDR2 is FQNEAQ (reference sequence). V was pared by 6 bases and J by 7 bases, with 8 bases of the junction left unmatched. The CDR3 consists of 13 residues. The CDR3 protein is CASSWTGDFEAFF. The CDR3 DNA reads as TGTGCCAGCAGTTGGACAGGCGATTTTGAAGCTTTCTTT.

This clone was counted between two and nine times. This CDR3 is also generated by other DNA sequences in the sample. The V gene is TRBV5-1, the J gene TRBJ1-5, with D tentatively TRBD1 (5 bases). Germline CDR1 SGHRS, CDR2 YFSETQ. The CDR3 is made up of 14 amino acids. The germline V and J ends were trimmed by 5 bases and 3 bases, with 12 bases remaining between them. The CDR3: CASSLEGPNQPQHF. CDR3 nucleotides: TGCGCCAGCAGTCTAGAGGGACCCAATCAGCCCCAGCATTTT.

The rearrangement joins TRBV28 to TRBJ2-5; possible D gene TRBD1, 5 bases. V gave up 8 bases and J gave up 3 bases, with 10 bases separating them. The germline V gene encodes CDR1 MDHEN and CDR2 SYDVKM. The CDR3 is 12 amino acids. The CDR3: CASERQKETQYF. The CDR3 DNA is TGTGCCAGCGAAAGACAGAAAGAGACCCAGTACTTC. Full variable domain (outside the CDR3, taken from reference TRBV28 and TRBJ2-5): DVKVTQSSRYLVKRTGEKVFLECVQDMDHENMFWYRQDPGLGLRLIYFSYDVKMKEKGDIPEGYSVSREKKERFSLILESASTNQTSMYLCASERQKETQYFGPGTRLLVL.

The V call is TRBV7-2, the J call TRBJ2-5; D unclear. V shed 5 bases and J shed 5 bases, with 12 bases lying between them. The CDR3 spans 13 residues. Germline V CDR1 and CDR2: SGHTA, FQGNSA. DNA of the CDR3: TGTGCCAGCAGCCCCCCCCCTGGGGAGACCCAGTACTTC. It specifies CASSPPPGETQYF.

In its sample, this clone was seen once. Written as DNA, the CDR3 is TGTGCCAGCAGCTTAGGGCAGGGATGGGAGACCCAGTACTTC. Protein sequence: CASSLGQGWETQYF. The rearrangement uses TRBV7-9 and TRBJ2-5; D is perhaps TRBD1 (5 bases). Germline loops: CDR1 SEHNR, CDR2 FQNEAQ (reference sequence). This CDR3 comprises 14 residues. Between the trimmed V and J ends, which lost 1 base and 5 bases, there was a span of 11 bases.

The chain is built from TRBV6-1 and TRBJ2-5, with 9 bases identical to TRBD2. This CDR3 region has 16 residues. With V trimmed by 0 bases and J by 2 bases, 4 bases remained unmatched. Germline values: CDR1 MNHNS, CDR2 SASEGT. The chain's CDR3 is CASSEALSGGQETQYF. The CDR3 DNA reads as TGTGCCAGCAGTGAAGCGTTGAGCGGGGGGCAAGAGACCCAGTACTTC.

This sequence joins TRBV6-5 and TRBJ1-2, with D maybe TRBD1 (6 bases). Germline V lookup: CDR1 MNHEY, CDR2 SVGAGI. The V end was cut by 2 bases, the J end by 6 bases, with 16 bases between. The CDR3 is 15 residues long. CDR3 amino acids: CASSYNDQGRDGYTF. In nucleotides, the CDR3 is TGTGCCAGCAGTTACAACGACCAGGGGAGGGATGGCTACACCTTC.

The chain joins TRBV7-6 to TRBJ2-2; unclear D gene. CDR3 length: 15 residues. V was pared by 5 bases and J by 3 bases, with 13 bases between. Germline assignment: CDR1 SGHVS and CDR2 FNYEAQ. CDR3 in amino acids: CASSPPGLDTGELFF. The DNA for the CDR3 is TGTGCCAGCAGCCCCCCTGGGCTGGACACCGGGGAGCTGTTTTTT.